One and the same sample provided the 13 T cell receptor beta chains below, sequenced in a study of blood T cells in healthy people across ages. Together with a sample-barcoded 5' primer, a J-beta primer mix was included in a second PCR lasting about 7 to 11 cycles. TCRdb reanalysed the 5' RACE reads using MiXCR and keeps one entry per CDR3 protein. Among 650,000 to 800,000 distinct CDR3 sequences listed, roughly half were seen once. Material: blood. Receptor source: a woman older than 75 in good health.

This sequence joins TRBV28 and TRBJ2-6; no reliable D call. Trimming removed 10 bases from V and 0 bases from J, with 7 bases in between. Looked up from germline, CDR1 is MDHEN and CDR2 is SYDVKM. This CDR3 comprises 13 residues. CDR3 nucleotide sequence: TGTGCCATTCGGCTCTCTGGGGCCAACGTCCTGACTTTC. Its protein is CAIRLSGANVLTF.

This clonotype was observed many times. The chain combines TRBV9 with TRBJ2-5; TRBD2 matches at 9 bases. This CDR3 has 15 residues. Germline V lookup: CDR1 SGDLS, CDR2 YYNGEE. V shed 4 bases, J shed 4 bases, and the junction held 8 bases outside the gene matches. The CDR3 spells CASSLFSGSVETQYF. The DNA of the CDR3 is TGTGCCAGCAGCTTATTTAGCGGGAGCGTAGAGACCCAGTACTTC.

The CDR3 bases are TGTGCCAGCAGTTTAGAGGGACGAGCGGGGCGGGATACGCAGTATTTT. Translated, it gives CASSLEGRAGRDTQYF. This chain joins TRBV12-3 or TRBV12-4 and TRBJ2-3; 7 nucleotides align to TRBD2. Trimming at V came to 1 base and at J to 6 bases, leaving 10 bases not matched to a gene. The CDR3 loop spans 16 amino acids.

V and J are TRBV27 and TRBJ1-1; D not certain. The CDR3 consists of 14 residues. Trimming removed 2 bases from V and 1 base from J, with 8 bases in between. Germline V gives CDR1 MNHEY, CDR2 SMNVEV (reference sequence). The CDR3 coding sequence is TGTGCCAGCAGTTTAGGATCGCAGAACACTGAAGCTTTCTTT. It specifies CASSLGSQNTEAFF.

For this clonotype: One base away lies a much larger clone, so this may be a sequencing read error. V usage is TRBV19 and J usage is TRBJ2-3; 11 nucleotides match TRBD1. Germline V gene data show CDR1 as LNHDA and CDR2 as SQIVND (reference sequence). There are 15 residues in the CDR3. CDR3 sequence: CVSSIGQGATDTQYF. The CDR3 DNA is TGTGTCAGTAGTATCGGACAGGGGGCGACAGATACGCAGTATTTT.

This clonotype was observed a handful of times. This CDR3 reads CASSLFRGLGNEQFF. CDR3 nucleotide sequence: TGTGCCAGCAGCTTATTCAGGGGGCTTGGGAATGAGCAGTTCTTC. The rearrangement joins TRBV7-3 to TRBJ2-1; 8 nucleotides line up with TRBD1. Germline CDR1 is SGHTA and CDR2 is FQGTGA. This CDR3 contains 15 residues. With 2 bases clipped from V and 7 bases from J, the junction kept 7 bases outside the gene matches.

This clonotype was counted a single time. This may be a read error, as it is one base from a much larger clone. The V call is TRBV20-1, the J call TRBJ2-3; D uncertain. This CDR3 has 11 residues. V lost 3 bases, J lost 6 bases, and 7 bases lay in between. Germline-derived CDR1 and CDR2 are DFQATT and SNEGSKA (reference sequence). The CDR3 DNA follows: TGCAGTGCTAGTTTGGGGGATACGCAGTATTTT. Amino acid sequence: CSASLGDTQYF.

This clonotype was detected many times. The chain joins TRBV20-1 to TRBJ2-5; no clear D gene. CDR1 and CDR2 (germline): DFQATT, SNEGSKA (reference sequence). The CDR3 covers 13 residues. V lost 3 bases and J lost 1, with 9 bases in between. CDR3 sequence: CSARFWGQETQYF. The CDR3 DNA is TGCAGTGCTAGGTTCTGGGGCCAAGAGACCCAGTACTTC.

In its sample, this clonotype was seen a few times. The J gene is TRBJ2-3, the V gene TRBV7-9; D possibly corresponds to TRBD1 (5 bases). The CDR3 extends over 14 amino acids. V lost 3 bases to trimming and J lost 3 bases, with 10 bases between them. Germline V gives CDR1 SEHNR, CDR2 FQNEAQ (reference sequence). For the CDR3, the DNA is TGTGCCAGCAGCTTTGCAGGGTCGACAGATACGCAGTATTTT. Translation gives CASSFAGSTDTQYF.

The chain recombines TRBV4-3 with TRBJ1-5; 7 bases match TRBD1. From germline, CDR1 is LGHNA and CDR2 YSLEER. Germline trimming cut 2 bases from V and 7 bases from J; bases unmatched to any gene: 5. The CDR3 runs to 14 residues. CDR3 bases: TGCGCCAGCAGCCAAACGACAGGGTCACAGCCCCAGCATTTT. This sequence encodes CASSQTTGSQPQHF.

Concerning this clonotype itself: A much larger clonotype is one base distant, so this may be a read error. The chain joins TRBV24-1 to TRBJ2-4, with D perhaps matching TRBD1 (5 bases). CDR1 is KGHDR and CDR2 is SFDVKD in the germline V gene. CDR3 length equals 14 residues. The V end lost 4 bases, the J end lost 15 bases, and 21 bases lay between the germline ends. For the CDR3, the DNA is TGTGCCACCAGTGACCCGACAGCCTCCTACGAGCGGTACTTC. Protein: CATSDPTASYERYF.

In its sample, this clonotype was seen a few times. The rearrangement links TRBV27 to TRBJ2-5; D unclear. This CDR3 is built from 13 residues. The V gene lost 5 bases and the J gene lost 4 bases, with 11 bases spanning the gap. Germline V CDR1 and CDR2: MNHEY, SMNVEV (reference sequence). The CDR3 loop is CASSIAFPETQYF. The CDR3 region has the DNA TGTGCCAGCAGTATCGCATTCCCAGAGACCCAGTACTTC.

At least ten counts were recorded for this clonotype. The V gene is TRBV6-6, the J gene TRBJ2-1, with 8 bases matching TRBD1. Unmatched junction bases numbered 13, after V lost 5 bases and J lost 7 bases. The CDR3 contains 16 residues. Germline V gene sequence: CDR1 MNHNY, CDR2 SVGAGI (reference sequence). The DNA for the CDR3 is TGTGCCAGCAGTCGATCGGACAGGGTGGTGAGAAATGAGCAGTTCTTC. As protein: CASSRSDRVVRNEQFF.